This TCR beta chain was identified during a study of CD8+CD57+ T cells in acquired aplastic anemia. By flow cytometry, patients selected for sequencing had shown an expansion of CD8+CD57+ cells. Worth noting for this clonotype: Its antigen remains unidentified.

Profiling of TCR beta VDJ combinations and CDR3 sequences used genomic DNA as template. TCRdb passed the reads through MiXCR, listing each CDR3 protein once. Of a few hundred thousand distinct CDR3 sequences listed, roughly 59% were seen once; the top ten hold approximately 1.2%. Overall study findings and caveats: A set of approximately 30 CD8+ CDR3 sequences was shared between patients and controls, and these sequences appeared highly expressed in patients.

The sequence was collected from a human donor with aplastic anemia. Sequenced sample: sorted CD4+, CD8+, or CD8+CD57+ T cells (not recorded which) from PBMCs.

DNA for the CDR3: TGTGCCAGCAGCTTCCGGGACAGCTTTTGGAACACCGGGGAGCTGTTTTTT. Residues: CASSFRDSFWNTGELFF. The V call is TRBV2, the J call TRBJ2-2; TRBD1 aligns across 7 bases. Germline CDR1 reads SNHLY; CDR2 reads FYNNEI. The CDR3 consists of 17 residues. J gave up 1 base and V 6 bases, and 11 bases lay outside the gene matches.